This TCR beta chain was documented in a study of T cell responses to AZD1222 COVID-19 vaccine. Whole-study results and caveats: Distributed over spike, vaccine-associated CD4 TCRs predominated at 160-218 and 743-854. White British donors predominated, females outnumbered males, and clonal diversity was possibly underestimated. The study found Spike-specific TCR breadth and depth rose after two AZD1222 doses.

The V and J ends lost 3 bases and 1 base respectively, with 11 bases between them. The germline V gene has CDR1 SEHNR and CDR2 FQNEAQ (reference sequence). The CDR3 consists of 15 residues. The repertoire was sequenced with immunoSEQ multiplex PCR; TCRdb's copy has only in-frame clones and lacks some. This sample carries about 220,000 clones, under 95% of them seen once, and the ten largest clones take roughly 1%. About this clone itself: Its target is unknown.

Sequencing was performed on peripheral blood, taken on day 0 of MenACWY control vaccination. The chain links TRBV7-9 to TRBJ2-3; TRBD1 or TRBD2 may be the D gene (6 bases each). The sequence derives from an adult in good health. DNA for the CDR3: TGTGCCAGCAGCTTCCGGGGGCTTCGCACAGATACGCAGTATTTT. Protein: CASSFRGLRTDTQYF.